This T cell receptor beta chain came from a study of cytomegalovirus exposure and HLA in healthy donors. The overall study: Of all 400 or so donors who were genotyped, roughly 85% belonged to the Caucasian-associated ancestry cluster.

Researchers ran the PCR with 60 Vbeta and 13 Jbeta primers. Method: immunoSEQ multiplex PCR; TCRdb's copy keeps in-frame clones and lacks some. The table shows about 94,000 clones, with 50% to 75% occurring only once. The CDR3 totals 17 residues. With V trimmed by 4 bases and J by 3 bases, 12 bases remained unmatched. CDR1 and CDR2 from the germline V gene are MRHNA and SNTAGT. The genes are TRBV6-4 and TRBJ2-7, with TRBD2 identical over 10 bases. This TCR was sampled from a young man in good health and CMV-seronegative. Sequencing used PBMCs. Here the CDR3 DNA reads TGTGCCAGCAGTGTCTCTACCACTAGCGGGATAGGCTACGAGCAGTACTTC. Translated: CASSVSTTSGIGYEQYF.